This T cell receptor (beta chain) was obtained from a study of blood T cell repertoires in COVID-19. Clones were read by immunoSEQ multiplex PCR, and TCRdb kept only the in-frame ones, dropping some. Of about 260,000 clones detected, roughly 90% appear once; the ten largest clones hold around 11%. Followed over time, Seattle patients had been enrolled while infection was active. The specimen sequenced was peripheral blood. The TCR originated in a woman aged 25 to 39 with COVID-19, enrolled during active disease.

In DNA form, the CDR3 reads TGTGCCAGCAGCCAAGTTTTGGGCGGGACCGAGCAGTACTTC. This sequence encodes CASSQVLGGTEQYF. This chain joins TRBV14 and TRBJ2-7; possibly TRBD2 for D (6 bases). The germline V and J ends were trimmed by 1 base and 6 bases, with 13 bases remaining between them. CDR1 SGHDN and CDR2 FVKESK come from the germline V gene. This CDR3 has 14 amino acids.